One TCR beta chain is described in this entry. These data belong to a study of control samples from healthy donors and cancer patients. Clones were sequenced by immunoSEQ multiplex PCR, and TCRdb holds only the in-frame ones, with some missing. Of about 38,000 clones in the sample, around 82% were seen once. The germline V and J ends were trimmed by 5 bases and 5 bases, with 9 bases remaining between them. Germline lookup yields CDR1 SGHTA and CDR2 FQGTGA. This CDR3 region has 12 residues. This clonotype originated in a woman in her fifties or sixties with lung cancer. The sequenced material came from PBMCs. The gene calls are TRBV7-3 and TRBJ1-1; unclear D gene. CDR3 residues: CASSPAQTEAFF. CDR3 DNA: TGTGCCAGCAGCCCCGCCCAGACTGAAGCTTTCTTT. The full variable domain, its missing parts supplied by reference TRBV7-3 and TRBJ1-1, is GAGVSQTPSNKVTEKGKYVELRCDPISGHTALYWYRQSLGQGPEFLIYFQGTGAADDSGLPNDRFFAVRPEGSVSTLKIQRTERGDSAVYLCASSPAQTEAFFGQGTRLTVV.